These 29 T cell receptor beta chains were sequenced from one sample in a study of blood T cell repertoires in COVID-19. Sequenced by immunoSEQ multiplex PCR; TCRdb stores in-frame clones only, minus some. The repertoire includes over 120,000 clones, 75% to 80% of them detected once, and approximately 9% sits in the top ten. The sample taken for sequencing was peripheral blood. Receptor source: a woman between 50 and 59 years old with active or convalescent COVID-19.

The chain joins TRBV15 to TRBJ2-3, with D tentatively TRBD1 (6 bases). The germline CDR1 and CDR2 sequences are LNHNV and YYDKDF (reference sequence). The CDR3 has 15 amino acids. V was trimmed by 2 bases and J by 6 bases, leaving 15 bases between them. The CDR3 bases are TGTGCCACCAGCAGACCAGGGGATTCGACGGATACGCAGTATTTT. Translated: CATSRPGDSTDTQYF.

The CDR3 sequence: CASKPGLAVNEQFF. CDR3 nucleotides: TGTGCCAGCAAACCCGGACTAGCGGTCAATGAGCAGTTCTTC. The V gene is TRBV2, the J gene TRBJ2-1; 10 bases fit TRBD2. Germline CDR1 and CDR2: SNHLY and FYNNEI. Trimming at V came to 7 bases and at J to 6 bases, leaving 6 bases not matched to a gene. The CDR3 totals 14 residues.

J is TRBJ2-5 and V is TRBV9; 8 nucleotides match TRBD2. CDR1 is SGDLS, CDR2 YYNGEE, per germline. This CDR3 contains 15 residues. J lost 5 bases, V lost 0 bases, and 6 bases had no gene match. CDR3 region: CASSVVGGAVETQYF. For the CDR3, the DNA is TGTGCCAGCAGCGTAGTCGGGGGGGCCGTGGAGACCCAGTACTTC.

The chain carries TRBV7-9 and TRBJ2-2; D perhaps matches TRBD1 (5 bases). From germline, CDR1 is SEHNR and CDR2 FQNEAQ (reference sequence). The CDR3 length is 15 residues. V was pared by 1 base and J by 3 bases, with 9 bases between. The DNA of the CDR3 is TGTGCCAGCAGCTTAGGCCAGGGTGACACCGGGGAGCTGTTTTTT. This translates into CASSLGQGDTGELFF.

The J gene is TRBJ1-1, the V gene TRBV18, with D unresolved. Between the trimmed V and J ends, which lost 6 bases and 1 base, there was a span of 15 bases. The germline V gene has CDR1 KGHSH and CDR2 LQKENI. This CDR3 has 15 residues. The CDR3 DNA is TGTGCCAGCTCTCCGTACAGTTCGGCGAACACTGAAGCTTTCTTT. Translation: CASSPYSSANTEAFF.

V and J are TRBV29-1 and TRBJ2-5, with a possible D match to TRBD2 (6 bases). The germline V and J ends were trimmed by 6 bases and 5 bases, with 13 bases remaining between them. Per germline, CDR1 SQVTM and CDR2 ANQGSEA. The length of the CDR3 is 12 residues. CDR3 bases: TGCAGCGTAGCGGGCCTGGGGGAGACCCAGTACTTC. The encoded protein is CSVAGLGETQYF.

The chain links TRBV30 to TRBJ2-7; no definite D call. V was shortened by 0 bases and J by 5 bases, with 11 bases between the two germline ends. The CDR3 contains 13 residues. The germline V gene has CDR1 GTSNPN and CDR2 SVGIG (reference sequence). CDR3 sequence: CAWSVSQFNEQYF. CDR3 coding DNA: TGTGCCTGGAGTGTTTCCCAGTTTAACGAGCAGTACTTC.

The chain has TRBV10-3 and TRBJ2-3; 7 positions agree with TRBD2. This CDR3 spans 14 amino acids. V was pared by 6 bases and J by 0 bases, with 3 bases of the junction left unmatched. CDR1 and CDR2 from the germline V gene are ENHRY and SYGVKD. CDR3 nucleotide sequence: TGTGCCATCAGAGATAGCGGGAGCACAGATACGCAGTATTTT. Encoded protein: CAIRDSGSTDTQYF.

This chain uses TRBV2 with TRBJ1-1, with TRBD1 identical over 7 bases. CDR1 is SNHLY and CDR2 is FYNNEI in the germline V gene. The CDR3 has 15 amino acids. Trimming removed 6 bases from V and 5 bases from J; junction bases left unmatched: 12. The CDR3 is CASSEQGTEGTEAFF. Here the CDR3 DNA reads TGTGCCAGCAGCGAACAGGGGACCGAGGGGACTGAAGCTTTCTTT. The whole variable domain, remainder taken from reference TRBV2 and TRBJ1-1, is EPEVTQTPSHQVTQMGQEVILRCVPISNHLYFYWYRQILGQKVEFLVSFYNNEISEKSEIFDDQFSVERPDGSNFTLKIRSTKLEDSAMYFCASSEQGTEGTEAFFGQGTRLTVV.

The CDR3 region has the DNA TGTGCCAGCAGCCGGACAGAGTATGGCTACACCTTC. Translating it yields CASSRTEYGYTF. The gene calls are TRBV25-1 and TRBJ1-2; D possibly corresponds to TRBD1 (6 bases). The germline V gene has CDR1 MGHDK and CDR2 SYGVNS. Trimming removed 6 bases from V and 5 bases from J, with 10 bases in between. This CDR3 contains 12 residues.

CDR3 protein: CASSSTSGIDTGELFF. CDR3 DNA: TGTGCCAGCAGCTCGACTAGCGGGATCGACACCGGGGAGCTGTTTTTT. This chain links TRBV7-7 with TRBJ2-2, with TRBD2 matching over 11 bases. After removal of 4 bases from V and 3 bases from J, the junction contained 4 bases not matched to a gene. Germline V CDR1 and CDR2: SSHAT, FNYEAQ (reference sequence). The CDR3 is 16 residues long.

The rearrangement joins TRBV14 to TRBJ1-1, with unresolved D. There are 13 residues in the CDR3. The V gene lost 6 bases and the J gene lost 4 bases, with 12 bases spanning the gap. Looked up from germline, CDR1 is SGHDN and CDR2 is FVKESK. The CDR3, as DNA: TGTGCCAGCAGGCGCGAGCTGTTCACTGAAGCTTTCTTT. This codes for CASRRELFTEAFF. The whole variable domain, filled in from reference TRBV14 and TRBJ1-1, reads EAGVTQFPSHSVIEKGQTVTLRCDPISGHDNLYWYRRVMGKEIKFLLHFVKESKQDESGMPNNRFLAERTGGTYSTLKVQPAELEDSGVYFCASRRELFTEAFFGQGTRLTVV.

The chain recombines TRBV30 with TRBJ2-7; 9 bases are shared with TRBD2. Trimming removed 3 bases from V and 2 bases from J; junction bases left unmatched: 5. CDR1 is GTSNPN and CDR2 is SVGIG in the germline V gene (reference sequence). The CDR3 consists of 14 residues. CDR3 bases: TGTGCCTGGAGACCGGGACTAGCAGCCTACGAGCAGTACTTC. Translating it yields CAWRPGLAAYEQYF.

The V call is TRBV7-9, the J call TRBJ1-2; 9 nucleotides agree with TRBD1. V shed 4 bases and J 5 bases; nucleotides not matched to a gene: 5. In germline, CDR1 is SEHNR, CDR2 FQNEAQ (reference sequence). CDR3 length: 14 amino acids. CDR3 in amino acids: CASSWDRDGYGYTF. CDR3 DNA: TGTGCCAGCAGCTGGGACAGGGATGGATATGGCTACACCTTC.

The V gene is TRBV7-3, the J gene TRBJ2-1; 13 bases are a match to TRBD2. Trimming cost V 5 bases and J 7 bases; bases outside gene matches: 5. The CDR3 is 15 amino acids. Germline assignment: CDR1 SGHTA and CDR2 FQGTGA. Written as DNA, the CDR3 is TGTGCCAGCAGCCGCGGACTAGCGGGAGTAAATGAGCAGTTCTTC. Amino acid sequence: CASSRGLAGVNEQFF.

The chain recombines TRBV21-1 with TRBJ2-7; TRBD1, the table's D call, was not compared with the DNA. TRBV21-1 is annotated as a pseudogene. There are 15 residues in the CDR3. Here the CDR3 reads CASSAPGTRFYEQYF. CDR3 nucleotides: TGTGCCAGCAGTGCTCCGGGGACAAGGTTCTACGAGCAGTACTTC.

This clone was counted between two and nine times. The rearrangement uses TRBV19 and TRBJ2-7; D perhaps matches TRBD1 (5 bases). Trimming took 4 bases from V and 5 from J, leaving 12 bases between them. This CDR3 is 13 amino acids long. Germline values: CDR1 LNHDA, CDR2 SQIVND (reference sequence). The CDR3 loop reads CASSTGFRNEQYF. CDR3 sequence (DNA): TGTGCCAGTAGTACAGGGTTCAGGAACGAGCAGTACTTC.

There are a few counts of this clone. The chain has TRBV21-1 and TRBJ1-2; no check of the table's D call, TRBD1, against the DNA was made. TRBV21-1 is annotated as a pseudogene. The CDR3 is 14 residues long. DNA for the CDR3: TGTGCCAGCAGCAAAGGGGACAGGGGAACTGGCTACACCTTC. This translates into CASSKGDRGTGYTF.

The J gene is TRBJ1-3, the V gene TRBV7-8; the match to TRBD1 covers 7 bases. The junction had 10 bases not matched to a gene; V was cut back by 11 bases and J by 3 bases. The germline V gene encodes CDR1 SGHVS and CDR2 FQNEAQ. This CDR3 comprises 14 residues. CDR3 DNA sequence: TGTGCCTGTTCCCAGGGGGTTGTTGGAAACACCATATATTTT. This sequence encodes CACSQGVVGNTIYF.

This clone was seen ten or more times. The V gene is TRBV6-2 or TRBV6-3, the J gene TRBJ2-1; TRBD2 matches at 15 bases. The length of the CDR3 is 16 residues. The trim removed 6 bases at V and 9 bases at J, leaving 9 bases unmatched. From germline, CDR1 is MNHEY and CDR2 SVGEGT. This CDR3 is CASSWTSGRVAGEQFF. The CDR3 DNA sequence: TGTGCCAGCAGCTGGACTAGCGGGAGGGTTGCAGGTGAGCAGTTCTTC.

The CDR3 reads CASSTTGTYSNQPQHF. DNA of the CDR3: TGTGCCAGTAGTACTACAGGGACCTATAGCAATCAGCCCCAGCATTTT. The gene calls are TRBV19 and TRBJ1-5, with D perhaps matching TRBD1 (6 bases). V gave up 4 bases and J gave up 0 bases, with 13 bases separating them. Germline V gene sequence: CDR1 LNHDA, CDR2 SQIVND (reference sequence). This CDR3 is built from 16 residues.

The chain is built from TRBV11-3 and TRBJ2-1; the D gene is possibly TRBD2 (6 bases). Trimming cost V 1 base and J 7 bases, with 11 bases left between them. CDR1 is SGHNT and CDR2 is YENEEA in the germline V gene. The CDR3 is 14 residues long. In DNA, the CDR3 is TGTGCCAGCAGCTTAGGGAGCGGGCATAATGAGCAGTTCTTC. Translated: CASSLGSGHNEQFF. Using reference TRBV11-3 and TRBJ2-1 for the parts outside the CDR3, the full variable domain is EAGVVQSPRYKIIEKKQPVAFWCNPISGHNTLYWYLQNLGQGPELLIRYENEEAVDDSQLPKDRFSAERLKGVDSTLKIQPAELGDSAVYLCASSLGSGHNEQFFGPGTRLTVL.

J is TRBJ1-3 and V is TRBV5-1; D might be TRBD1 (6 bases). Germline V gene sequence: CDR1 SGHRS, CDR2 YFSETQ. The ends were cut back, 4 bases at V and 4 bases at J, with 15 bases in the middle. The length of the CDR3 is 15 residues. CDR3 in amino acids: CASSPGDLSGNTIYF. For the CDR3, the DNA is TGCGCCAGCAGCCCAGGGGACCTGAGCGGAAACACCATATATTTT.

This clone was seen more than once but under ten times. DNA for the CDR3: TGTGCCATCACCAGGCAGGGGACCAACGAGCAGTACTTC. Its translation: CAITRQGTNEQYF. The rearrangement joins TRBV10-3 to TRBJ2-7, with TRBD1 as a possible D gene (6 bases). The V gene lost 7 bases and the J gene lost 5 bases, with 15 bases spanning the gap. The germline V gene encodes CDR1 ENHRY and CDR2 SYGVKD. The length of the CDR3 is 13 residues.

The V and J genes are TRBV20-1 and TRBJ2-2; TRBD2 aligns across 14 bases. This CDR3 is 14 amino acids long. V trimming: 3 bases; J trimming: 7 bases; junction bases outside the gene matches: 1. CDR1 and CDR2 from the germline V gene are DFQATT and SNEGSKA (reference sequence). CDR3 sequence (DNA): TGCAGTGCTAGTGGACTAGCGGGAGGCGGGGAGCTGTTTTTT. It yields the protein CSASGLAGGGELFF.

This clone was seen once. The gene calls are TRBV20-1 and TRBJ2-3, with TRBD2 matching over 16 bases. The junction had 8 bases not matched to a gene; V was cut back by 3 bases and J by 2 bases. The CDR3 loop spans 18 amino acids. Germline V lookup: CDR1 DFQATT, CDR2 SNEGSKA (reference sequence). The CDR3 bases are TGCAGTGCTAGTAAGGGACTAGCGGGGGGGCTTTACACAGATACGCAGTATTTT. Translation: CSASKGLAGGLYTDTQYF.

The chain employs TRBV29-1 and TRBJ2-2; 8 bases align to TRBD2. This CDR3 has 14 amino acids. Germline V lookup: CDR1 SQVTM, CDR2 ANQGSEA. J gave up 5 bases and V 7 bases, and 9 bases lay outside the gene matches. Written as DNA, the CDR3 is TGCAGCGCCCAGTTCGGGAGGGGGACCGGGGAGCTGTTTTTT. Amino acids: CSAQFGRGTGELFF.

V usage is TRBV7-2 and J usage is TRBJ2-5, with TRBD1 matching 9 bases. Per germline, CDR1 SGHTA and CDR2 FQGNSA. The V segment lost 1 base and the J segment 1 base; nucleotides outside the gene matches: 1. This CDR3 spans 15 amino acids. Here the CDR3 reads CASSLGDRVQETQYF. DNA for the CDR3: TGTGCCAGCAGCTTAGGGGACAGGGTCCAAGAGACCCAGTACTTC.

The rearrangement links TRBV6-2 or TRBV6-3 to TRBJ2-7; 10 bases line up with TRBD2. Germline V gives CDR1 MNHEY, CDR2 SVGEGT. V lost 5 bases and J lost 5; bases outside the gene matches: 6. The CDR3 contains 14 residues. This chain's CDR3 is CASSRSGRAHEQYF. The CDR3, as DNA: TGTGCCAGCAGTCGCAGCGGGAGGGCACACGAGCAGTACTTC.